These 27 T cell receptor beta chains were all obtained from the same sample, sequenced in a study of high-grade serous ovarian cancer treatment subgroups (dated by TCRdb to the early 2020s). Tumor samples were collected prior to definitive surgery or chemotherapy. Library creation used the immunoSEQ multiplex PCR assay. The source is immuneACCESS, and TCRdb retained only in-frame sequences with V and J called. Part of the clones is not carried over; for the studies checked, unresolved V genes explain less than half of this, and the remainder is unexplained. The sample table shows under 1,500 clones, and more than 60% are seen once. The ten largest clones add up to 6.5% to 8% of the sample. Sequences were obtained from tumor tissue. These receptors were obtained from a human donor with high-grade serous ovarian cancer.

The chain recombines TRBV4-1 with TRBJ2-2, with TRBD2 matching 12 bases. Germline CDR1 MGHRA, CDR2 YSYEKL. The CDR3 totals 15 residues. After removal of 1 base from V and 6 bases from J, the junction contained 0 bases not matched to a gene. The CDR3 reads CASSQASGGAGELFF. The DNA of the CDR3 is TGCGCCAGCAGCCAAGCTAGCGGGGGGGCCGGGGAGCTGTTTTTT.

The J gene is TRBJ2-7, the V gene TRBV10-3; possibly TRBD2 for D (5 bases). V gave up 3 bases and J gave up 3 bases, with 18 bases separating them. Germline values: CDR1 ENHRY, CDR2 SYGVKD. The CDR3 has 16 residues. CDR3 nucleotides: TGTGCCATCAGTGAATCCCGGGGTAGGTCCCACTACGAGCAGTACTTC. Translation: CAISESRGRSHYEQYF.

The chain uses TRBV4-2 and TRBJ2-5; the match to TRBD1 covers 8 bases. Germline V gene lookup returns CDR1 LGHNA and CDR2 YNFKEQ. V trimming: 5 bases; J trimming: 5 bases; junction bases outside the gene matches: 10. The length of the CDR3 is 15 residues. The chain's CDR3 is CASSFRGRWMETQYF. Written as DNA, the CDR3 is TGTGCCAGCAGCTTCAGGGGGCGCTGGATGGAGACCCAGTACTTC.

The CDR3 DNA follows: TGTGCCAGCAGTTCTCGACAGGGTGTACACGGGGAGCTGTTTTTT. Its translation is CASSSRQGVHGELFF. The J gene is TRBJ2-2, the V gene TRBV27, with 7 nucleotides matching TRBD1. Germline V gene lookup returns CDR1 MNHEY and CDR2 SMNVEV (reference sequence). The trim removed 4 bases at V and 7 bases at J, leaving 9 bases unmatched. The CDR3 is 15 residues long.

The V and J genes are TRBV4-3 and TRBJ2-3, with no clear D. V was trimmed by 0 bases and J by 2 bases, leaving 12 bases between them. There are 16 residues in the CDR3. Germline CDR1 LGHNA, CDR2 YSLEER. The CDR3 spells CASSQEVSAATDTQYF. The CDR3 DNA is TGCGCCAGCAGCCAAGAAGTGTCGGCGGCCACAGATACGCAGTATTTT.

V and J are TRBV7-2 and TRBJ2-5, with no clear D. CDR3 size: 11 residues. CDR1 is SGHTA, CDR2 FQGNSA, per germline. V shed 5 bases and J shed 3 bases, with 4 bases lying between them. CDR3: CASSLKETQYF. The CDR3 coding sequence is TGTGCCAGCAGCCTAAAAGAGACCCAGTACTTC.

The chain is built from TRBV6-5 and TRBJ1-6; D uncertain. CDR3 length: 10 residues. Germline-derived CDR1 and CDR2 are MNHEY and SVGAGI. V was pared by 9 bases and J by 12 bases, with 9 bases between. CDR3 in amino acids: CARLVIPLHF. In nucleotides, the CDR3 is TGTGCCAGACTCGTAATACCCCTCCACTTT.

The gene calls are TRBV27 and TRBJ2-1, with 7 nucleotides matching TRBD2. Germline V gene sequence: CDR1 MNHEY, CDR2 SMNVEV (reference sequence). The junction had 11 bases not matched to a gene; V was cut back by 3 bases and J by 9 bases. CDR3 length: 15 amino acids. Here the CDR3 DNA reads TGTGCCAGCAGTTTTTCTGGACTAGGAAGTGTTGAGCAGTTCTTC. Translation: CASSFSGLGSVEQFF.

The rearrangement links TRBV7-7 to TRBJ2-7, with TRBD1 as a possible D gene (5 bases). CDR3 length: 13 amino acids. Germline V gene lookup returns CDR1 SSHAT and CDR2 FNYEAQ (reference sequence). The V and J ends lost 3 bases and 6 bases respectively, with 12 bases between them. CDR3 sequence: CASSLDPTAEQYF. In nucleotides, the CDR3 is TGTGCCAGCAGCTTGGACCCGACAGCCGAGCAGTACTTC.

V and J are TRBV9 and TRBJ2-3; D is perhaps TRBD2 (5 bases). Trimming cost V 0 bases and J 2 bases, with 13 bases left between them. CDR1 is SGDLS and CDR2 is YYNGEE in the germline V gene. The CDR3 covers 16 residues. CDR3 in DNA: TGTGCCAGCAGCGTAGCTGGTGGGAGCCACACAGATACGCAGTATTTT. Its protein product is CASSVAGGSHTDTQYF.

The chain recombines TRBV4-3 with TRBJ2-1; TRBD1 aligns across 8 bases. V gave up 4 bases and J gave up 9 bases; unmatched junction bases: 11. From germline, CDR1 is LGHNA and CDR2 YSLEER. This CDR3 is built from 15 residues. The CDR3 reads CASSPSWQGAGEQFF. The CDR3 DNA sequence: TGCGCCAGCAGCCCCAGTTGGCAGGGGGCCGGTGAGCAGTTCTTC.

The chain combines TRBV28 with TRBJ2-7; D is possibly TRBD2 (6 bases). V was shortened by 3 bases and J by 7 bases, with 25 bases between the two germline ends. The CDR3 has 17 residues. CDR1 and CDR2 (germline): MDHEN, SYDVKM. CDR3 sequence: CASSFSARNPSAGEQYF. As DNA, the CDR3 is TGTGCCAGCAGTTTCTCAGCTAGAAACCCTTCCGCGGGGGAGCAGTACTTC.

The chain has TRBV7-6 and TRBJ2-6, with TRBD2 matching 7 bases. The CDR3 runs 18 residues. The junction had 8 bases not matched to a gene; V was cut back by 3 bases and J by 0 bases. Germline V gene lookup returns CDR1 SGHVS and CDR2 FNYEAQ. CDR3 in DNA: TGTGCCAGCAGCTTCTACAGCGGGACCCGCTCTGGGGCCAACGTCCTGACTTTC. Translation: CASSFYSGTRSGANVLTF.

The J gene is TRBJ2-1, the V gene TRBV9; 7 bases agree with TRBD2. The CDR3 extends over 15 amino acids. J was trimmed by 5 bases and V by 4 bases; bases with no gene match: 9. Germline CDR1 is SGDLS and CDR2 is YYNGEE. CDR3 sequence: CASSPEVAGHNEQFF. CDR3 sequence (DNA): TGTGCCAGCAGCCCCGAGGTAGCGGGTCACAATGAGCAGTTCTTC. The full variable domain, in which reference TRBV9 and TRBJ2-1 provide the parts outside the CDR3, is DSGVTQTPKHLITATGQRVTLRCSPRSGDLSVYWYQQSLDQGLQFLIQYYNGEERAKGNILERFSAQQFPDLHSELNLSSLELGDSALYFCASSPEVAGHNEQFFGPGTRLTVL.

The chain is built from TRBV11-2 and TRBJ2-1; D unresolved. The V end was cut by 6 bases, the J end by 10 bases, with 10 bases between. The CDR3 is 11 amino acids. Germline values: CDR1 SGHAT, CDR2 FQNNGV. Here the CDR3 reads CASSETPEQFF. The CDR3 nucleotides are TGTGCCAGCAGTGAAACTCCGGAGCAGTTCTTC.

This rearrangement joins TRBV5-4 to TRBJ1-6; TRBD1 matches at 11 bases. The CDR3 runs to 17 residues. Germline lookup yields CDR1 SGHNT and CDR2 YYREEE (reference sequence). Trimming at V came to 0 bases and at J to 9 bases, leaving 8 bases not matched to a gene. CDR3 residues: CASSLGGQGAHRSPLHF. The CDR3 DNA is TGTGCCAGCAGCTTGGGAGGACAGGGGGCGCATCGTTCACCCCTCCACTTT.

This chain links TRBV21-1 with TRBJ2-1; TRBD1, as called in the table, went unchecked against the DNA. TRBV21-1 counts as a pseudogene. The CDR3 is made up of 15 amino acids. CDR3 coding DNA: TGTGCCAGCAGCAATAACCGGGACAGGGACGATGAGCAGTTCTTC. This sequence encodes CASSNNRDRDDEQFF.

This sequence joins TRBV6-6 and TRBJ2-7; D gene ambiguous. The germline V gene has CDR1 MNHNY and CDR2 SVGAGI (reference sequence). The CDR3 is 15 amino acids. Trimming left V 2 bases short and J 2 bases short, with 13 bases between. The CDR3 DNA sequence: TGTGCCAGCAGTTACGACTTTGCAGAGACCTACGAGCAGTACTTC. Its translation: CASSYDFAETYEQYF.

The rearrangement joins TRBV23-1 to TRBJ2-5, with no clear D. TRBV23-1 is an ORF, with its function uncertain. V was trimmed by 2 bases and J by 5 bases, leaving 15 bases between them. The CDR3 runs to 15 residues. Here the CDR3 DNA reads TGCGCCAGCAGTCAAAGGGATCGTTCGAGGGAGACCCAGTACTTC. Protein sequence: CASSQRDRSRETQYF.

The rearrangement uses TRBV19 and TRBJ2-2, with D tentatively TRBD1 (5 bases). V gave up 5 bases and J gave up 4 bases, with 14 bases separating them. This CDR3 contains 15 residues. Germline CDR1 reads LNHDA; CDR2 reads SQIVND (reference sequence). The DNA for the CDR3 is TGTGCCAGTAGTTGGCAGGGAACGGTCACCGGGGAGCTGTTTTTT. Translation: CASSWQGTVTGELFF. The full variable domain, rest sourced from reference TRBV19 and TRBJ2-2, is DGGITQSPKYLFRKEGQNVTLSCEQNLNHDAMYWYRQDPGQGLRLIYYSQIVNDFQKGDIAEGYSVSREKKESFPLTVTSAQKNPTAFYLCASSWQGTVTGELFFGEGSRLTVL.

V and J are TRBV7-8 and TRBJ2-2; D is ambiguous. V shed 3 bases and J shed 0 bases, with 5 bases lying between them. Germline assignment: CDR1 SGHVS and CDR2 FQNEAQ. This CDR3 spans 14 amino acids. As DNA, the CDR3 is TGTGCCAGCAGCTTCTCGACGAACACCGGGGAGCTGTTTTTT. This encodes CASSFSTNTGELFF.

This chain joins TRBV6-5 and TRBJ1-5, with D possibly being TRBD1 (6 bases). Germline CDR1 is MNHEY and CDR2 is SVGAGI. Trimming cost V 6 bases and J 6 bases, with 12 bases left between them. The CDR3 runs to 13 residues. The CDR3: CASRPRGSQPQHF. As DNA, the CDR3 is TGTGCCAGCAGACCCAGGGGTAGTCAGCCCCAGCATTTT.

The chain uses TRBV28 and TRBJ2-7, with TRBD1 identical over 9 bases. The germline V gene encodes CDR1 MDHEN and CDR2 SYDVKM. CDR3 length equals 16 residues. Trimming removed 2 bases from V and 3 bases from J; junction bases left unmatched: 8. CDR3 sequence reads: CASSLIGQGSLYEQYF. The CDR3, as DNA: TGTGCCAGCAGTTTAATCGGACAGGGGAGCCTCTACGAGCAGTACTTC.

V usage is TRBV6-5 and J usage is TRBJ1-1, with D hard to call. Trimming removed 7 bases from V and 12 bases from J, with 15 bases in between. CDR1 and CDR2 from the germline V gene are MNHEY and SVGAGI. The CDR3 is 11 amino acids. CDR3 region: CASNSLGVSFF. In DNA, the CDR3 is TGTGCCAGCAATAGCCTAGGAGTGTCTTTCTTT.

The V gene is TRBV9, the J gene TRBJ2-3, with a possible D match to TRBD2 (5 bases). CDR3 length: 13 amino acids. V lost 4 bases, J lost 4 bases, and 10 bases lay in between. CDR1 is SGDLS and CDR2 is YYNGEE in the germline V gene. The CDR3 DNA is TGTGCCAGCAGCCCGGACTGGCCAGATACGCAGTATTTT. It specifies CASSPDWPDTQYF.

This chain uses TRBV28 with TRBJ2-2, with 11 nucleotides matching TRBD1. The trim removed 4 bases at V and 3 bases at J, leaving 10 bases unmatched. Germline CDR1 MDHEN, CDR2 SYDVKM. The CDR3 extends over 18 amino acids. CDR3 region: CASSSFQGQGVYTGELFF. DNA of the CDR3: TGTGCCAGCAGTTCATTCCAGGGACAGGGGGTCTACACCGGGGAGCTGTTTTTT.

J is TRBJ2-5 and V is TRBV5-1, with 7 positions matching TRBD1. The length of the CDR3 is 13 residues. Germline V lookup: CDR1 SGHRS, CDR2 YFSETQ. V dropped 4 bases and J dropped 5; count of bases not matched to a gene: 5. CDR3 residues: CASSPDRDETQYF. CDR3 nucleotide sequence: TGCGCCAGCAGCCCCGACAGGGACGAGACCCAGTACTTC. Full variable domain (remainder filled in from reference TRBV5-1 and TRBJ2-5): KAGVTQTPRYLIKTRGQQVTLSCSPISGHRSVSWYQQTPGQGLQFLFEYFSETQRNKGNFPGRFSGRQFSNSRSEMNVSTLELGDSALYLCASSPDRDETQYFGPGTRLLVL.